The sequence of this T cell receptor beta chain was determined in a study of siplizumab effects on memory and regulatory T cells. A remark on this clone: Its antigen is unknown.

TCRdb's table, derived via immunoSEQ multiplex PCR, lists solely in-frame clones and lacks some. Altogether over 90,000 clones are present, more than 85% being singletons, with the ten largest covering about 1.1%. Whole-study findings and limits: In siplizumab cultures, the suppressive function of proliferating Tregs remained unconfirmed. To unstimulated subsets, only a minor fraction of alloreactive clones could be mapped.

This CDR3 comprises 20 residues. Trimming stripped 8 bases from V and 2 bases from J, with 34 bases between. In germline, CDR1 is WNHNN, CDR2 SYGVQD (reference sequence). The source material was CD4+ T cells sorted from blood. The source is a human donor in good health. V and J are TRBV10-1 and TRBJ2-7; no clear D gene. The CDR3: CASLAKAPPLLLPITYEQYF. The CDR3 DNA sequence: TGCGCCAGCCTGGCCAAGGCCCCACCTCTTCTACTTCCCATTACCTACGAGCAGTACTTC.